This T cell receptor (beta chain) comes out of a study of post-analysis software for immune sequencing data. Presence of unique molecular identifiers characterized the TCR beta cDNA libraries. TCRdb redid the calling of the PCR reads with MiXCR, one entry per CDR3 protein. The sample consists of 700,000 to 800,000 distinct CDR3 sequences, approximately 30% of them appearing once. This clonotype was counted a few times. Antigen unknown. This CDR3 is built from 14 residues. V lost 6 bases and J lost 9; bases outside the gene matches: 7. Germline-derived CDR1 and CDR2 are MDHEN and SYDVKM. Study-wide results and limits: Compared with controls, patients showed significantly lower normalized Chao1 diversity. About five TRBV segments appeared more often in patients than in controls, and TRBV5-6, TRBV5-1 and TRBV20-1 were among these.

This TCR was sampled from a girl aged 10-17 years with multiple sclerosis. The specimen was blood. The chain employs TRBV28 and TRBJ1-6, with 8 positions matching TRBD1. Written as DNA, the CDR3 is TGTGCCAGCAGAGCCGCCAGGGGGCGTTCACCCCTCCACTTT. Its protein product is CASRAARGRSPLHF.